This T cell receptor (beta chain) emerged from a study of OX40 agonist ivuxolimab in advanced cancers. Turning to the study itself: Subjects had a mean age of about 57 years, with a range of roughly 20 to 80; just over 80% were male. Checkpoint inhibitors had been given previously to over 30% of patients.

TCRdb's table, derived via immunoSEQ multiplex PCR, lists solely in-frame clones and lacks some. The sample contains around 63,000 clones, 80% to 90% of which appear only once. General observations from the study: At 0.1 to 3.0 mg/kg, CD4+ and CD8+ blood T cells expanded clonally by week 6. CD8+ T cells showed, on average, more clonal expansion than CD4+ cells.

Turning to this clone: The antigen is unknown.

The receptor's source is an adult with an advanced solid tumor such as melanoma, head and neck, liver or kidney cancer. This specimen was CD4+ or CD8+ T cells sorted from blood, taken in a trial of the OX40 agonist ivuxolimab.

The chain's CDR3 is CASSQTGGGYTF. The CDR3 DNA follows: TGTGCCAGCAGCCAGACAGGCGGTGGCTACACCTTC. The chain is built from TRBV5-4 and TRBJ1-2; D is possibly TRBD1 (6 bases). V lost 4 bases and J lost 7, with 11 bases in between. Germline lookup yields CDR1 SGHNT and CDR2 YYREEE (reference sequence). This CDR3 comprises 12 residues.